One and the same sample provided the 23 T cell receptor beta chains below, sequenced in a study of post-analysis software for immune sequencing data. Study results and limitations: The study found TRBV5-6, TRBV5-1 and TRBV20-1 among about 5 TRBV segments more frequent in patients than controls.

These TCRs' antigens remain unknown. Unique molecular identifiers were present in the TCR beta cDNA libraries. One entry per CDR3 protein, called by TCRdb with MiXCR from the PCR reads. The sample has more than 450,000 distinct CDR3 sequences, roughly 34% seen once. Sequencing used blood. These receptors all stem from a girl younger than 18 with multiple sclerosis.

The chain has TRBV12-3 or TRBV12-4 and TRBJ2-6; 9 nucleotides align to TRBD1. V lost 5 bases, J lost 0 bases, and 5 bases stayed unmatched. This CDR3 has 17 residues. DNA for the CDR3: TGTGCCAGCAGTCCCGGGACAGGGACCTCTGGGGCCAACGTCCTGACTTTC. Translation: CASSPGTGTSGANVLTF.

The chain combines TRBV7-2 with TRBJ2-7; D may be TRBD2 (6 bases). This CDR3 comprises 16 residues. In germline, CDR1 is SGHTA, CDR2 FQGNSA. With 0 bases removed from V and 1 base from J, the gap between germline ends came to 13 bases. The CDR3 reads CASSLAEGSISYEQYF. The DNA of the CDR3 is TGTGCCAGCAGCTTAGCGGAGGGGAGTATTTCCTACGAGCAGTACTTC. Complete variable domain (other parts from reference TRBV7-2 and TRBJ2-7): GAGVSQSPSNKVTEKGKDVELRCDPISGHTALYWYRQSLGQGLEFLIYFQGNSAPDKSGLPSDRFSAERTGGSVSTLTIQRTQQEDSAVYLCASSLAEGSISYEQYFGPGTRLTVT.

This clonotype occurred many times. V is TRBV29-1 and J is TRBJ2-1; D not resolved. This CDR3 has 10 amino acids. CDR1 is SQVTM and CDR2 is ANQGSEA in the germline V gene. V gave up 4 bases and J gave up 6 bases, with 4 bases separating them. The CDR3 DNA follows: TGCAGCGTTGCAGGCAATGAGCAGTTCTTC. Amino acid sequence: CSVAGNEQFF.

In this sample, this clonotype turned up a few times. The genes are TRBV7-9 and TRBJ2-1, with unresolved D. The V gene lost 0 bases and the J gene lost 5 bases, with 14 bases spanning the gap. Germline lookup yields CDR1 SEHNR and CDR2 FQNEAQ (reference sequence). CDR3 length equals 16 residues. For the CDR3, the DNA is TGTGCCAGCAGCTTAGCGGGCAAGTCCCCCCACAATGAGCAGTTCTTC. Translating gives CASSLAGKSPHNEQFF.

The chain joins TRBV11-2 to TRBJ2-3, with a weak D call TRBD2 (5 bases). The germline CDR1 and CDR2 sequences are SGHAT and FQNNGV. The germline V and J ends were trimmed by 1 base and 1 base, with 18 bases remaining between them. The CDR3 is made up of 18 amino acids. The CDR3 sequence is CASSLARLTAARTDTQYF. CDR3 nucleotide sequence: TGTGCCAGCAGCTTAGCCCGTTTAACAGCGGCTCGCACAGATACGCAGTATTTT.

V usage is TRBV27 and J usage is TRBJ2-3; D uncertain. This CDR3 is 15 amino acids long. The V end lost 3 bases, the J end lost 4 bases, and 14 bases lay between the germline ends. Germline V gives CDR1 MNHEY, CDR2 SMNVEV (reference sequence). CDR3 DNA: TGTGCCAGCAGTTTCGGGCTGCCTAGGGCAGATACGCAGTATTTT. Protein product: CASSFGLPRADTQYF.

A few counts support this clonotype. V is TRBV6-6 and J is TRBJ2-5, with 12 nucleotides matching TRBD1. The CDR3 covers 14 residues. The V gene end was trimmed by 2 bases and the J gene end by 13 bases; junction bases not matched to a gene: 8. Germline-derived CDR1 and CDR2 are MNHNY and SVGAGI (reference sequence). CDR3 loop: CASSYGTGGTSRYF. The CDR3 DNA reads TGTGCCAGCAGTTACGGGACAGGGGGCACCAGTCGGTACTTC.

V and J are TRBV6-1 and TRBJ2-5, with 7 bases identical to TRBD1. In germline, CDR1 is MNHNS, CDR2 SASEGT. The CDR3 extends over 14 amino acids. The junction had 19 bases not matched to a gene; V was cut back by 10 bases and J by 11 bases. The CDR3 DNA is TGTGCCACCACCTCCGGGGACAGAGCTTATGAGCAGTACTTC. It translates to CATTSGDRAYEQYF.

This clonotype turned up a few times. This chain's CDR3 is CSARDRGTQYF. The CDR3 DNA reads TGCAGTGCTAGAGATCGGGGCACGCAGTATTTT. The chain couples TRBV20-1 to TRBJ2-3; D could derive from TRBD1 or TRBD2 (5 bases each). V lost 0 bases to trimming and J lost 9 bases, with 7 bases between them. This CDR3 is built from 11 residues. The germline V gene has CDR1 DFQATT and CDR2 SNEGSKA (reference sequence).

This CDR3 is CSARDSARGRYEQYF. The CDR3 DNA reads as TGCAGTGCTAGAGATTCAGCGCGGGGGCGCTACGAGCAGTACTTC. This chain uses TRBV20-1 with TRBJ2-7; tentative D call: TRBD2 (7 bases). CDR1 DFQATT and CDR2 SNEGSKA come from the germline V gene (reference sequence). The germline V and J ends were trimmed by 0 bases and 3 bases, with 15 bases remaining between them. The CDR3 totals 15 residues.

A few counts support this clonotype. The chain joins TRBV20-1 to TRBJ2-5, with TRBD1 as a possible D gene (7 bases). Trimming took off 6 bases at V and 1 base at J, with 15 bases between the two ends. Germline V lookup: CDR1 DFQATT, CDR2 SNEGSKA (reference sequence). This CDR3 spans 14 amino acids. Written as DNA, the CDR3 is TGCAGTGCCCCGCGCGGGACAGCCCAAGAGACCCAGTACTTC. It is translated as CSAPRGTAQETQYF.

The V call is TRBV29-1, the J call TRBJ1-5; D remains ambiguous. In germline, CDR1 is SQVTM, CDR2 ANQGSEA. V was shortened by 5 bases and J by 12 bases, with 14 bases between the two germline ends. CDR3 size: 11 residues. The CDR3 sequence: CSVLVRNRQHF. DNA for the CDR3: TGCAGCGTTTTGGTTCGAAACCGCCAGCATTTT.

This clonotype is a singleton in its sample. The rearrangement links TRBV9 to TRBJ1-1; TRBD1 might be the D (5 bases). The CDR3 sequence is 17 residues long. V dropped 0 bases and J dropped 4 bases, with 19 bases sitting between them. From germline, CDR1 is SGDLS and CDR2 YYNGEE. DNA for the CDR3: TGTGCCAGCAGCGTAGCGGAACAGGTGGGGGGGGGCACTGAAGCTTTCTTT. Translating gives CASSVAEQVGGGTEAFF.

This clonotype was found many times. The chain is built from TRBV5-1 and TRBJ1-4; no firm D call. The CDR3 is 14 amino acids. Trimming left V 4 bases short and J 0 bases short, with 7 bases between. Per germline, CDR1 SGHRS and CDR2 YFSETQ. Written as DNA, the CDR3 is TGCGCCAGCAGCCGATCCGCAACTAATGAAAAACTGTTTTTT. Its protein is CASSRSATNEKLFF.

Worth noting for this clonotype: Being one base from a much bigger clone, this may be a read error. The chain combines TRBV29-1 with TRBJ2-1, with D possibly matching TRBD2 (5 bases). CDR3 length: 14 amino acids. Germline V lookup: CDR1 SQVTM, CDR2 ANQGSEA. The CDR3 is CSVARALAVDEQCF. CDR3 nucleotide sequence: TGCAGCGTTGCTCGAGCGCTAGCAGTGGATGAGCAGTGCTTC.

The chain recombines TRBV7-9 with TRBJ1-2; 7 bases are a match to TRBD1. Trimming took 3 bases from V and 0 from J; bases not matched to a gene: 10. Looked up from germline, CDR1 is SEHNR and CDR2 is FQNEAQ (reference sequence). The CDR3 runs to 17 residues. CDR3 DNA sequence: TGTGCCAGCAGCTTCCTGAAGGGACAGACCACTAACTATGGCTACACCTTC. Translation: CASSFLKGQTTNYGYTF.

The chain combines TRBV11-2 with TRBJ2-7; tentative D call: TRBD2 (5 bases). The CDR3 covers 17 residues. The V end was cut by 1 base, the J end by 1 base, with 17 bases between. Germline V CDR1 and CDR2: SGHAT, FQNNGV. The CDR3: CASSLAFRTLVSYEQYF. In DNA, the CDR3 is TGTGCCAGCAGCTTAGCTTTCAGGACTTTGGTTTCCTACGAGCAGTACTTC.

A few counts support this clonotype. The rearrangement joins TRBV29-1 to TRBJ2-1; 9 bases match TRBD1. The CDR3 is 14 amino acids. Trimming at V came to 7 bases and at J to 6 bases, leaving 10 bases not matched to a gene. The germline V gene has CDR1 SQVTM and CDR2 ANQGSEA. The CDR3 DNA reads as TGCAGCGCCGCACAGGGGGCTGGATCCAATGAGCAGTTCTTC. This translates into CSAAQGAGSNEQFF.

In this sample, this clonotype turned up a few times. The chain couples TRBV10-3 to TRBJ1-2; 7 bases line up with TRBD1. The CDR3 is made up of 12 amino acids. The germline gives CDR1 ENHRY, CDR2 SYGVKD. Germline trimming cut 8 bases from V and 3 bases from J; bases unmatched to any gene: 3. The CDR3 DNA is TGTGCCATCGCCGACAGGGACTATGGCTACACCTTC. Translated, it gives CAIADRDYGYTF.

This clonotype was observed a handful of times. The CDR3 here is CATGGDSDTQYF. CDR3 nucleotide sequence: TGCGCAACCGGGGGGGATTCAGATACGCAGTATTTT. The chain recombines TRBV4-1 with TRBJ2-3; 8 nucleotides line up with TRBD2. This CDR3 is built from 12 residues. Germline lookup yields CDR1 MGHRA and CDR2 YSYEKL.

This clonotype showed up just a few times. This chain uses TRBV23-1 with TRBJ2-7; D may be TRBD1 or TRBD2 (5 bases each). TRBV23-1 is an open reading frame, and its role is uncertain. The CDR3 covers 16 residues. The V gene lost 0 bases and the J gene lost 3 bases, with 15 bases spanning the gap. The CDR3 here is CASSQSGQVRGYEQYF. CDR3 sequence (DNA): TGCGCCAGCAGTCAATCGGGTCAAGTGAGGGGCTACGAGCAGTACTTC.

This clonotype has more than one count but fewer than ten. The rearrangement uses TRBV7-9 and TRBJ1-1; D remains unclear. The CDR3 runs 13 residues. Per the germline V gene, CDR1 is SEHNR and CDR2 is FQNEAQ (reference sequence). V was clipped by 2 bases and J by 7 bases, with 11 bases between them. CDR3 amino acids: CASSLSQPGEAFF. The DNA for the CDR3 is TGTGCCAGCAGCTTATCTCAGCCCGGTGAAGCTTTCTTT.

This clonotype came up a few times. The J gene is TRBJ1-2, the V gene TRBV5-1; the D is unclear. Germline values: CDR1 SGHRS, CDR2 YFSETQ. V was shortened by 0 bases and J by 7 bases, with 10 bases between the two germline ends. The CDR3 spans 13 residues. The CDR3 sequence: CASSLDGFGGYTF. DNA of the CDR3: TGCGCCAGCAGCTTGGACGGATTCGGTGGCTACACCTTC.